This entry features one T cell receptor (beta chain) sequence. The CDR3 loop spans 17 amino acids. The germline CDR1 and CDR2 sequences are SGHDT and YYEEEE. Unmatched junction bases numbered 7, after V lost 1 base and J lost 4 bases. Repertoires were generated with immunoSEQ multiplex PCR, while TCRdb's copy carries only in-frame clones and drops some. The table has under 90,000 clones, 90% to 95% seen once. Input material: PBMCs. The sequence was collected from a man aged 40-49 years with rheumatoid arthritis. The gene calls are TRBV5-6 and TRBJ2-1, with 11 bases that match TRBD2. The CDR3 coding sequence is TGTGCCAGCAGCTTGTTCGGGGGACTAGCGGCATACAATGAGCAGTTCTTC. This translates into CASSLFGGLAAYNEQFF.